This entry describes one TCR beta chain. What antigen it recognizes has not been identified. Qualities for individual bases were not recorded, and no much larger clone is one base off. The sample is drawn from a study of T cells after yellow fever vaccination (dated by TCRdb to about 2019). At the level of the whole study: Libraries from fractions with low cell numbers were prepared with the SMART-Seq v4 Ultra Low Input RNA kit. To follow T-cell clones before and after both primary and booster YFV17D yellow fever vaccination, bulk TCR alpha and beta repertoires underwent longitudinal sequencing. Two healthy male donors, one aged 18 to 29 and one aged 30 to 40 years, made up the cohort. Blood was drawn at multiple timepoints before and after primary and secondary immunization, with bulk PBMC replicates and cell subsets isolated.

The CDR3 spans 16 residues, from the cysteine through the phenylalanine. The CDR3 DNA has 48 bases and is translated from base 1. CDR1 and CDR2, per the germline V gene (reference sequence), are DFQATT and SNEGSKA. At the junction V is shortened by 1 base and J by 15 bases; bases outside the gene matches: 17. Per the publication, the treatment or condition label means: live attenuated yellow fever vaccine strain. At each blood-draw timepoint, two biological replicates of bulk PBMCs were collected. A standard Ficoll-Paque protocol was used to isolate PBMCs from peripheral blood. TriZol was used to extract RNA from bulk PBMCs, from CD4 and CD8 fractions, and from dextramer-positive and dextramer-negative fractions. TCR cDNA was synthesized by 5'RACE template switching, through which a universal primer site and unique molecular identifiers were introduced. Priming of cDNA synthesis was performed from both the TCR alpha and TCR beta constant segments. Two PCR steps were used to amplify libraries, with sample barcodes and sequencing adapters being added in the second step. Sequencing of libraries was performed on Illumina HiSeq 2500 (2x100 bp) or NovaSeq (2x150 bp). Regarding the original processing steps: MIGEC was used to demultiplex reads and collapse the reads into UMI consensus sequences, and MiXCR was used for V(D)J alignment. Using edgeR on replicate PBMC samples, clonotypes were called vaccine-responding if FDR was below 0.01 and the log2 fold change was above 5 up to day 15. CD4 or CD8 identity was assigned to each bulk clonotype according to whether the clonotype was present at higher abundance in the sequenced CD4 repertoire or the sequenced CD8 repertoire. TCRdb applied fastp at Q25 and MiXCR to the public reads, then kept only in-frame beta chains. Merged by CDR3 protein, the rows form single entries marked with the most common genes and DNA. TCRdb's processing, not the authors', yielded these V and J calls. This sample gives approximately 550,000 distinct CDR3 sequences in total; 15% to 20% of them show up just once. The ten largest clonotypes hold 13% to 15% of the sample.

Broad study findings and their caveats: After the booster, most of the clones that had expanded following primary vaccination were detected again (around 97% of CD4 and around 90% of CD8), which suggests that memory was broadly maintained. A small fraction of clonotypes appeared in both the CD4 and CD8 compartments, likely as a result of convergent recombination. The secondary T-cell response was weaker than the primary response but faster, peaking on day 5 instead of day 15. Because the study included only a couple of donors, the extent to which the findings can be generalized is limited. Computational filtering was needed because FACS-sorted repertoires could contain abundant contaminating clonotypes from the bulk population.

The sequence was obtained from a man aged 25 to 45 who received the YFV17D yellow fever vaccine. The chain is assembled from TRBV20-1 and TRBJ2-1; TRBD2 matches 11 bases in the middle. The sequencing used PBMCs, collected 15 days after the yellow fever booster vaccination. The DNA is TGCAGTGCTAGAGTACCAGGGACTAGCGGCCCAGCGGATCGGTTCTTC. Its amino acids are CSARVPGTSGPADRFF.